Presented here are 19 T cell receptor beta chains from one specimen sequenced in a study of blood T cell repertoires in COVID-19. Produced via immunoSEQ multiplex PCR; TCRdb's table is partial and in-frame only. The sample gives about 210,000 clones, around 80% of which show up once; 9.7% is in the top ten. The sample taken for sequencing was peripheral blood. These receptors came from a man aged 45-65 years with active or convalescent COVID-19.

This chain joins TRBV7-2 and TRBJ2-7; possibly TRBD2 for D (6 bases). Germline CDR1 is SGHTA and CDR2 is FQGNSA. The CDR3 is made up of 13 amino acids. Trimming took off 5 bases at V and 6 bases at J, with 14 bases between the two ends. CDR3 coding DNA: TGTGCCAGCAGCCAGGAAAGGGAGGCCGAGCAGTACTTC. It encodes CASSQEREAEQYF.

The chain has TRBV19 and TRBJ2-5; 10 nucleotides agree with TRBD1. CDR3 length: 16 residues. V lost 4 bases and J lost 3; bases outside the gene matches: 8. CDR1 is LNHDA and CDR2 is SQIVND in the germline V gene (reference sequence). CDR3 sequence reads: CASSTDRGRGEETQYF. The CDR3 DNA reads TGTGCCAGTAGTACTGACAGGGGGCGCGGGGAAGAGACCCAGTACTTC. Using reference TRBV19 and TRBJ2-5 for the parts outside the CDR3, the full variable domain is DGGITQSPKYLFRKEGQNVTLSCEQNLNHDAMYWYRQDPGQGLRLIYYSQIVNDFQKGDIAEGYSVSREKKESFPLTVTSAQKNPTAFYLCASSTDRGRGEETQYFGPGTRLLVL.

This clone was recorded only once. The chain combines TRBV19 with TRBJ1-5; the D gene is possibly TRBD1 (6 bases). The germline V and J ends were trimmed by 11 bases and 0 bases, with 17 bases remaining between them. The CDR3 loop spans 15 amino acids. Germline-derived CDR1 and CDR2 are LNHDA and SQIVND (reference sequence). The CDR3 is CASGPGTYSNQPQHF. The DNA for the CDR3 is TGTGCCTCAGGGCCGGGGACATATAGCAATCAGCCCCAGCATTTT.

The V call is TRBV5-4, the J call TRBJ1-2; TRBD1 agrees at 11 bases. V gave up 6 bases and J gave up 3 bases; unmatched junction bases: 13. The CDR3 extends over 17 amino acids. CDR1 and CDR2 from the germline V gene are SGHNT and YYREEE (reference sequence). CDR3 DNA sequence: TGTGCCAGCACCACCCGGGACAGGGGGAAGTCTGACTATGGCTACACCTTC. Residues: CASTTRDRGKSDYGYTF.

V usage is TRBV7-9 and J usage is TRBJ2-1; D call uncertain. Trimming removed 3 bases from V and 3 bases from J, with 6 bases in between. Germline-derived CDR1 and CDR2 are SEHNR and FQNEAQ (reference sequence). This CDR3 is built from 13 residues. CDR3: CASSLTDYNEQFF. For the CDR3, the DNA is TGTGCCAGCAGCTTGACTGACTACAATGAGCAGTTCTTC.

The chain combines TRBV20-1 with TRBJ1-1; D unclear. Germline V gene lookup returns CDR1 DFQATT and CDR2 SNEGSKA (reference sequence). V was pared by 7 bases and J by 5 bases, with 8 bases between. The CDR3 sequence is 10 residues long. CDR3 loop: CSVGQTEAFF. CDR3 bases: TGCAGTGTTGGGCAAACTGAAGCTTTCTTT.

The V and J genes are TRBV18 and TRBJ1-2; D unresolved. Trimming left V 6 bases short and J 6 bases short, with 14 bases between. Germline CDR1 KGHSH, CDR2 LQKENI. The CDR3 extends over 13 amino acids. The CDR3 reads CASSPGREDGYTF. In DNA, the CDR3 is TGTGCCAGCTCCCCGGGTAGGGAGGATGGCTACACCTTC.

The CDR3 DNA reads as TGTGCCACCAACCAAGGGGCGGGAACAGATACGCAGTATTTT. Translated, it gives CATNQGAGTDTQYF. The chain couples TRBV24-1 to TRBJ2-3; D may be TRBD2 (6 bases). The CDR3 runs to 14 residues. With 8 bases removed from V and 3 bases from J, the gap between germline ends came to 14 bases. Per germline, CDR1 KGHDR and CDR2 SFDVKD.

In this sample, this clone turned up once. The J gene is TRBJ1-1, the V gene TRBV6-5, with 9 bases identical to TRBD1. With 9 bases clipped from V and 3 bases from J, the junction kept 5 bases outside the gene matches. The CDR3 has 13 residues. Germline V lookup: CDR1 MNHEY, CDR2 SVGAGI. The CDR3 DNA follows: TGTGCCAGTCACAGGGGGCGGGACACTGAAGCTTTCTTT. It translates to CASHRGRDTEAFF.

The chain joins TRBV5-8 to TRBJ2-1; 7 nucleotides align to TRBD2. Looked up from germline, CDR1 is SGHTS and CDR2 is YDEGEE. This CDR3 is 14 amino acids long. The V segment lost 1 base and the J segment 9 bases; nucleotides outside the gene matches: 7. CDR3: CASSLRLREGEQFF. The CDR3 DNA sequence: TGTGCCAGCAGCTTGCGACTTAGGGAGGGTGAGCAGTTCTTC. Drawing the rest from reference TRBV5-8 and TRBJ2-1, the complete variable domain is EAGVTQSPTHLIKTRGQQATLRCSPISGHTSVYWYQQALGLGLQFLLWYDEGEERNRGNFPPRFSGRQFPNYSSELNVNALELEDSALYLCASSLRLREGEQFFGPGTRLTVL.

The V call is TRBV15, the J call TRBJ1-2; 11 bases fit TRBD1. V lost 2 bases to trimming and J lost 8 bases; unmatched junction nucleotides: 7. CDR1 and CDR2 from the germline V gene are LNHNV and YYDKDF (reference sequence). The CDR3 extends over 15 amino acids. CDR3 coding DNA: TGTGCCACCAGCAGATCGGACAGGGGGCGCGGAGGCTACACCTTC. Amino acids: CATSRSDRGRGGYTF.

This clone came up once. The chain joins TRBV27 to TRBJ2-3; 9 bases are a match to TRBD1. CDR3 length: 16 amino acids. CDR1 and CDR2 (germline): MNHEY, SMNVEV (reference sequence). V shed 6 bases, J shed 9 bases, and the junction held 16 bases outside the gene matches. The CDR3 sequence is CASRRTGTGRTGTQYF. In nucleotides, the CDR3 is TGTGCCAGCAGACGAACCGGGACAGGGCGCACAGGGACGCAGTATTTT.

The rearrangement joins TRBV19 to TRBJ1-1, with a weak D call TRBD1 (5 bases). Trimming stripped 6 bases from V and 0 bases from J, with 14 bases between. This CDR3 comprises 15 residues. The germline V gene encodes CDR1 LNHDA and CDR2 SQIVND (reference sequence). CDR3 coding DNA: TGTGCCAGTAGAGAACAGGCCCTGATGAACACTGAAGCTTTCTTT. This codes for CASREQALMNTEAFF. The full variable domain, completed using reference TRBV19 and TRBJ1-1, is DGGITQSPKYLFRKEGQNVTLSCEQNLNHDAMYWYRQDPGQGLRLIYYSQIVNDFQKGDIAEGYSVSREKKESFPLTVTSAQKNPTAFYLCASREQALMNTEAFFGQGTRLTVV.

V gene TRBV2 combines with J gene TRBJ2-5; TRBD2 matches at 12 bases. Losses at the gene ends were 6 bases for V and 2 bases for J; bases not matched to a gene: 4. The CDR3 covers 15 residues. CDR1 is SNHLY and CDR2 is FYNNEI in the germline V gene. This CDR3 is CASSRTSGVQETQYF. DNA of the CDR3: TGTGCCAGCAGCCGGACTAGCGGGGTTCAAGAGACCCAGTACTTC.

This sequence joins TRBV28 and TRBJ2-7; tentative D call: TRBD1 (5 bases). Per germline, CDR1 MDHEN and CDR2 SYDVKM. CDR3 length: 15 residues. The V end was cut by 5 bases, the J end by 8 bases, with 22 bases between. Here the CDR3 DNA reads TGTGCCAGCAGTACACAAGACAGCCGTCCGAACAAGCAGTACTTC. Amino acid sequence: CASSTQDSRPNKQYF.

The chain carries TRBV2 and TRBJ1-4; 7 bases map to TRBD1. J gave up 5 bases and V 7 bases, and 10 bases lay outside the gene matches. Germline V CDR1 and CDR2: SNHLY, FYNNEI. The CDR3 covers 15 residues. This CDR3 is CASKGGPGRNEKLFF. The CDR3 DNA reads as TGTGCCAGCAAAGGGGGCCCCGGGAGAAATGAAAAACTGTTTTTT.

This clone has more than one count but fewer than ten. This chain links TRBV6-6 with TRBJ1-1; possible D gene TRBD1, 6 bases. This CDR3 has 14 residues. Trimming took 9 bases from V and 4 from J, leaving 18 bases between them. Per the germline V gene, CDR1 is MNHNY and CDR2 is SVGAGI (reference sequence). The CDR3 loop reads CASQTYTGSTEAFF. The CDR3, as DNA: TGTGCCAGTCAAACATATACAGGGTCCACTGAAGCTTTCTTT.

This clone was seen only once. The chain recombines TRBV27 with TRBJ2-3; 9 bases are a match to TRBD2. Trimming removed 6 bases from V and 4 bases from J; junction bases left unmatched: 8. Per germline, CDR1 MNHEY and CDR2 SMNVEV (reference sequence). This CDR3 region has 15 residues. CDR3 nucleotides: TGTGCCAGCAGGCTAGCGGGACGGTCGTCAGATACGCAGTATTTT. Residues: CASRLAGRSSDTQYF.

The J gene is TRBJ1-2, the V gene TRBV5-1; maybe TRBD1 (6 bases). The CDR3 contains 12 residues. V was cut by 4 bases and J by 6 bases, with 10 bases left in between. Germline V gives CDR1 SGHRS, CDR2 YFSETQ. The CDR3 nucleotides are TGCGCCAGCAGCCGGACAGCCGATGGCTACACCTTC. Protein product: CASSRTADGYTF. The complete variable domain, with remaining parts taken from reference TRBV5-1 and TRBJ1-2, reads KAGVTQTPRYLIKTRGQQVTLSCSPISGHRSVSWYQQTPGQGLQFLFEYFSETQRNKGNFPGRFSGRQFSNSRSEMNVSTLELGDSALYLCASSRTADGYTFGSGTRLTVV.